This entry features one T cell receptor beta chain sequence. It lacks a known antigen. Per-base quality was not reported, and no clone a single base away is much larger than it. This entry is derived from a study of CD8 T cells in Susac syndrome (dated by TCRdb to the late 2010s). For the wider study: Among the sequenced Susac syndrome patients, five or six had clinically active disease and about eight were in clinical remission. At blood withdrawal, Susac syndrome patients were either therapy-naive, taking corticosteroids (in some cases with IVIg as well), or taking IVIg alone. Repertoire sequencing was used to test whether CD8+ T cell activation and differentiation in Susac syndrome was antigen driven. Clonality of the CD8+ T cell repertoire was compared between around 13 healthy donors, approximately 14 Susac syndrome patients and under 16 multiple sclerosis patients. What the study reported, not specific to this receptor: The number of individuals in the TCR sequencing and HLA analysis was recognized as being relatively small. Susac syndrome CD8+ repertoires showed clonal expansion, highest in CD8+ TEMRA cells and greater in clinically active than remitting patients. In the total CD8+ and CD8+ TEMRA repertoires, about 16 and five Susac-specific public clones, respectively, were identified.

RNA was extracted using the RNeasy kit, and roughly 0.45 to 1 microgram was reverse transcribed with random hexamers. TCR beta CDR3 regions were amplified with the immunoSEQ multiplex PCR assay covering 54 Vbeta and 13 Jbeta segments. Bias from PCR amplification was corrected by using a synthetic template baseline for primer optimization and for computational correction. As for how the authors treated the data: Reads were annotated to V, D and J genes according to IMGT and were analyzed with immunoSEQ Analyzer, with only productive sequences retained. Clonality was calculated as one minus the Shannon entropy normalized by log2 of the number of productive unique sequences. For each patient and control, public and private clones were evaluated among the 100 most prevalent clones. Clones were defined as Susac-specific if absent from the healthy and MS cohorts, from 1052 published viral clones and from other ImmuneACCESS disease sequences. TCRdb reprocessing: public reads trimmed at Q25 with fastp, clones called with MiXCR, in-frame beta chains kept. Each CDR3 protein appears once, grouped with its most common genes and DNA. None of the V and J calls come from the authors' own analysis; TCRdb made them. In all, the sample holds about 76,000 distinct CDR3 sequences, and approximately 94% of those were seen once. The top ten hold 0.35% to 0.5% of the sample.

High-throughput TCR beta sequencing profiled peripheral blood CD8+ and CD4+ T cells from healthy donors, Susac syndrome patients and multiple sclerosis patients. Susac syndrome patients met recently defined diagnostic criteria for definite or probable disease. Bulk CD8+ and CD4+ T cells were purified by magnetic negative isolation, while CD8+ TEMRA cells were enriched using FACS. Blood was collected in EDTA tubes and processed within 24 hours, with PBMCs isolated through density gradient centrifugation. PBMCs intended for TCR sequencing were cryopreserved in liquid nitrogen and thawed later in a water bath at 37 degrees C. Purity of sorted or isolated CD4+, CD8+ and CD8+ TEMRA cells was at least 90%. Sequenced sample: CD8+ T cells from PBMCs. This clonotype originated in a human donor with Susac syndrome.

The DNA sequence follows: TGTGCCAGTAGTATAGCAGGGGCGGGCACTGAAGCTTTCTTT. It encodes CASSIAGAGTEAFF. Recombination joined TRBV19 with TRBJ1-1; a tentative D call is TRBD1 (6 bases match). The CDR3 starts with the cysteine, ends with the phenylalanine, and has 14 residues. The read is trimmed to its CDR3 DNA, 42 bases read in frame from base 1. V is pared back by 1 base and J by 4 bases, with 10 bases lying between the germline termini. The CDR1 and CDR2 encoded by the germline V gene (reference sequence) are LNHDA and SQIVND.